What follows are 5 T cell receptor beta chains derived from one specimen sequenced in a study of beta chain features in type 1 diabetes. Study-wide findings and caveats: Significant though moderate, a shortening of TCRB CDR3s appeared in all four CD4+ subsets of Type 1 diabetes patients.

Since all of the isolated RNA was reverse transcribed, expressed TCRB transcripts were what got sequenced. Profiling relied on immunoSEQ multiplex PCR, and the TCRdb table lists in-frame clones only, not all of them. The table records about 160,000 clones, approximately 9% of them present only once. The antigens of these receptors remain unknown. Sequencing was carried out using central memory CD4+ T cells from blood. Every receptor here comes from a woman under 30 with type 1 diabetes.

This clone was counted a few times. CDR3 in amino acids: CASSLGEGTEAFF. Written as DNA, the CDR3 is TGTGCCAGCAGCCTCGGGGAGGGGACTGAAGCTTTCTTT. J is TRBJ1-1 and V is TRBV11-3, with a weak D call TRBD1 (5 bases). Trimming stripped 5 bases from V and 5 bases from J, with 12 bases between. CDR3 length equals 13 residues. Germline V CDR1 and CDR2: SGHNT, YENEEA. The full variable domain, rest sourced from reference TRBV11-3 and TRBJ1-1, is EAGVVQSPRYKIIEKKQPVAFWCNPISGHNTLYWYLQNLGQGPELLIRYENEEAVDDSQLPKDRFSAERLKGVDSTLKIQPAELGDSAVYLCASSLGEGTEAFFGQGTRLTVV.

This clone has more than one count but fewer than ten. This chain links TRBV30 with TRBJ1-1; D is perhaps TRBD1 (6 bases). This CDR3 has 14 amino acids. In germline, CDR1 is GTSNPN, CDR2 SVGIG (reference sequence). V lost 3 bases and J lost 6, with 17 bases in between. CDR3 sequence: CAWRDWTAQAEAFF. The DNA for the CDR3 is TGTGCCTGGAGGGATTGGACAGCCCAGGCTGAAGCTTTCTTT.

In its sample, this clone was seen many times. The chain has TRBV4-3 and TRBJ1-2, with 9 positions matching TRBD1. The V and J ends lost 4 bases and 7 bases, in that order; junction bases with no gene match: 10. CDR1 LGHNA and CDR2 YSLEER come from the germline V gene. This CDR3 is 15 amino acids long. The CDR3 bases are TGCGCCAGCAGCCGATCCGGGACAGGGTCTGTTGGCTACACCTTC. Translation: CASSRSGTGSVGYTF.

This clone has more than one count but fewer than ten. This specimen includes other DNA sequences encoding the same CDR3. The chain recombines TRBV7-2 with TRBJ2-3; 7 nucleotides match TRBD2. Unmatched junction bases numbered 4, after V lost 1 base and J lost 0 bases. The CDR3 is made up of 16 amino acids. Germline CDR1 reads SGHTA; CDR2 reads FQGNSA. This CDR3 reads CASSLGPSGSTDTQYF. In DNA, the CDR3 is TGTGCCAGCAGCTTAGGGCCTAGCGGCAGCACAGATACGCAGTATTTT.

The V call is TRBV10-3, the J call TRBJ2-1; D gene unclear. The CDR3 covers 11 residues. Trimming removed 4 bases at V and 8 bases at J, with 6 bases between. Germline values: CDR1 ENHRY, CDR2 SYGVKD. The CDR3 loop reads CAISGVDEQFF. For the CDR3, the DNA is TGTGCCATCAGTGGAGTGGATGAGCAGTTCTTC.